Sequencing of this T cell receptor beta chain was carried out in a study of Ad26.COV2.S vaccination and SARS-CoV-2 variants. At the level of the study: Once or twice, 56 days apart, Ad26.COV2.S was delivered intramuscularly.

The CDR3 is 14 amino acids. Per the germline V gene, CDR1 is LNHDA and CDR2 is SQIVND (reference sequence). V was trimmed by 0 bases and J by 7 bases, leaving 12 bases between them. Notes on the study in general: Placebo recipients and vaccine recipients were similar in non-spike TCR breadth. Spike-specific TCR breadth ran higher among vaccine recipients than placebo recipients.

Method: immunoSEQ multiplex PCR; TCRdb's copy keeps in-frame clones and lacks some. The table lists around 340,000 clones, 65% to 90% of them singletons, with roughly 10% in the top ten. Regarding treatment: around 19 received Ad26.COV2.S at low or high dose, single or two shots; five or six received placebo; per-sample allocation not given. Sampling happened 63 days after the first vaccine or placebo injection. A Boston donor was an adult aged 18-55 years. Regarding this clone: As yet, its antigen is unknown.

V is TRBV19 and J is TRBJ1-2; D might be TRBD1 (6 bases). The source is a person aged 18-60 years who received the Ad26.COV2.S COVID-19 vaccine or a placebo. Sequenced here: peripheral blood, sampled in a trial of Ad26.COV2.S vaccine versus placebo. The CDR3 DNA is TGTGCCAGTAGTATAGACCCCAGGGGACGTGGCTACACCTTC. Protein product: CASSIDPRGRGYTF.